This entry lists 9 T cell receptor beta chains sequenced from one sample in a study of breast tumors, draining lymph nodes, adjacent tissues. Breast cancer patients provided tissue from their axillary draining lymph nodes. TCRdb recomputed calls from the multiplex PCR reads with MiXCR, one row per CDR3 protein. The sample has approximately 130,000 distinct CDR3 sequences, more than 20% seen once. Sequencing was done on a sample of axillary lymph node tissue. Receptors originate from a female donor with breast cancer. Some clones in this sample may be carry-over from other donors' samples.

The CDR3 loop reads CASSSGLAGHYEQYF. The DNA of the CDR3 is TGTGCCAGCAGCTCGGGACTAGCGGGACACTACGAGCAGTACTTC. This chain links TRBV28 with TRBJ2-7; 13 bases agree with TRBD2. With 6 bases clipped from V and 3 bases from J, the junction kept 5 bases outside the gene matches. This CDR3 is built from 15 residues. Germline values: CDR1 MDHEN, CDR2 SYDVKM.

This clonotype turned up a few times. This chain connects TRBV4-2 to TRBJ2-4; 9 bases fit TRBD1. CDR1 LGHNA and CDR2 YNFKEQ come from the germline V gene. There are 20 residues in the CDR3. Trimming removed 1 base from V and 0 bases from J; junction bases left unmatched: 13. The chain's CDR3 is CASSQARGQGFRLAKNIQYF. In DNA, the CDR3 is TGTGCCAGCAGCCAAGCCCGGGGACAGGGTTTTCGCTTAGCCAAAAACATTCAGTACTTC.

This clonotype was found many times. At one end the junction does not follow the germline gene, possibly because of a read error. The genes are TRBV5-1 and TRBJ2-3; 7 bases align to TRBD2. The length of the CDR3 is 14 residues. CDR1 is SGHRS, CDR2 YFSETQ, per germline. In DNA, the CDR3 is TGTGCCAGCAGCTTGGGAGGGAGCACAGATACGCAGTATTTT. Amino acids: CASSLGGSTDTQYF.

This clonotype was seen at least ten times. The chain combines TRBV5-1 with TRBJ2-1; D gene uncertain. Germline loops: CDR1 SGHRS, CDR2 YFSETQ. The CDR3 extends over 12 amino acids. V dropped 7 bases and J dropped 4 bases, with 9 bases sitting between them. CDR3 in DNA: TGCGCCAGCGGTCTGGGTTACAATGAGCAGTTCTTC. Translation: CASGLGYNEQFF.

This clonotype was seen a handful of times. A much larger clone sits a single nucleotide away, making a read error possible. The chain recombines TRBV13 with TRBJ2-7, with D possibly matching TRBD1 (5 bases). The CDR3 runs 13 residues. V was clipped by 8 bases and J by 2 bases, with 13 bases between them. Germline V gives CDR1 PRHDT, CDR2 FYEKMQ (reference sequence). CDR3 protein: CASATAATYEQYV. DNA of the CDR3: TGTGCCAGCGCGACAGCCGCAACCTACGAGCAGTACGTC.

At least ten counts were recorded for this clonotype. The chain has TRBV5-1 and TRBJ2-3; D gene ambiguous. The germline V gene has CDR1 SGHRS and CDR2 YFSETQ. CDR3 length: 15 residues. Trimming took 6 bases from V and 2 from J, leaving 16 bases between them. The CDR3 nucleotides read TGCGCCAGCAAACAAAGCGTTTACAACACAGATACGCAGTATTTT. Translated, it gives CASKQSVYNTDTQYF.

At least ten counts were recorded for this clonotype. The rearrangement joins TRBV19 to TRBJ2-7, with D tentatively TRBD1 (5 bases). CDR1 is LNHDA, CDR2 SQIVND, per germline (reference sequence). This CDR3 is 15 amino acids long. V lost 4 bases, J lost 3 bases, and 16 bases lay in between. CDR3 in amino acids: CASSSDVGAYYEQYF. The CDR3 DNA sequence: TGTGCCAGTAGTAGCGACGTAGGGGCCTACTACGAGCAGTACTTC.

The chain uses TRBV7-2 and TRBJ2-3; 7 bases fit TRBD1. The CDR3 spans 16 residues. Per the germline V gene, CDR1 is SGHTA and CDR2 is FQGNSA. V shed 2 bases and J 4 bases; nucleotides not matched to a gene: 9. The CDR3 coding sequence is TGTGCCAGCAGCTTACCCCTCCGACAGGGCGCAGATACGCAGTATTTT. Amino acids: CASSLPLRQGADTQYF.

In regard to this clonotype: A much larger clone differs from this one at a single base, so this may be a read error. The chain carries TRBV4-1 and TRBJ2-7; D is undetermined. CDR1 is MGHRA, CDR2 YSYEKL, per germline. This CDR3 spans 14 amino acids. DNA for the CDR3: TGCACCAGCAGCCAAGACCCCGGAGAACACGAGCAGTACTTC. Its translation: CTSSQDPGEHEQYF.